Below are 26 T cell receptor beta chains sequenced from a single sample in a study of T cells after yellow fever vaccination. TCRdb itself ran the 5' RACE reads through MiXCR, one entry per CDR3 protein. Among some 350,000 distinct CDR3 sequences listed, around 6.4% were seen once. Sequenced here: PBMCs, sampled 5 days after the yellow fever booster vaccination. Every receptor here comes from a man aged 25 to 40 who received the YFV17D yellow fever vaccine.

This clonotype occurred a few times. J is TRBJ2-7 and V is TRBV28; D is unclear. Germline CDR1 MDHEN, CDR2 SYDVKM. V was clipped by 10 bases and J by 3 bases, with 7 bases between them. This CDR3 spans 10 amino acids. In nucleotides, the CDR3 is TGTGCCACACAGAGCTACGAGCAGTACTTC. Translation gives CATQSYEQYF.

This clonotype came up a few times. The chain recombines TRBV9 with TRBJ2-7; the D is unclear. Trimming took 3 bases from V and 3 from J, leaving 4 bases between them. The CDR3 consists of 11 residues. Germline V gene data show CDR1 as SGDLS and CDR2 as YYNGEE. The CDR3 DNA reads TGTGCCAGCAGCGAGAACTACGAGCAGTACTTC. Translating gives CASSENYEQYF.

The chain combines TRBV15 with TRBJ2-3, with D maybe TRBD2 (6 bases). The germline V gene has CDR1 LNHNV and CDR2 YYDKDF (reference sequence). With 4 bases removed from V and 1 base from J, the gap between germline ends came to 15 bases. The CDR3 has 16 amino acids. The CDR3 protein is CATSTQEGRRTDTQYF. In DNA form, the CDR3 reads TGTGCCACCAGCACCCAGGAGGGGCGGCGCACAGATACGCAGTATTTT.

CDR3 sequence (DNA): TGTGCCAGCAGGGGGGCTGGCAATCAGCCCCAGCATTTT. This gives the protein CASRGAGNQPQHF. The rearrangement uses TRBV5-5 and TRBJ1-5, with D maybe TRBD1 (6 bases). The V end was cut by 5 bases, the J end by 2 bases, with 8 bases between. This CDR3 has 13 residues. From germline, CDR1 is SGHKS and CDR2 YYEKEE (reference sequence).

The CDR3 spells CSASSGRARTQYF. CDR3 DNA: TGCAGTGCTAGTAGCGGGAGGGCCCGGACGCAGTATTTT. The genes are TRBV20-1 and TRBJ2-3; 11 nucleotides line up with TRBD2. V lost 3 bases and J lost 9; bases outside the gene matches: 5. This CDR3 has 13 residues. Germline CDR1 reads DFQATT; CDR2 reads SNEGSKA (reference sequence).

The V call is TRBV20-1, the J call TRBJ1-1; D call uncertain. From germline, CDR1 is DFQATT and CDR2 SNEGSKA (reference sequence). Trimming left V 3 bases short and J 1 base short, with 12 bases between. The CDR3 runs to 14 residues. CDR3 amino acids: CSASSGSKNTEAFF. DNA of the CDR3: TGCAGTGCTAGTTCTGGTTCCAAGAACACTGAAGCTTTCTTT.

The sample holds many counts of this clonotype. V gene TRBV18 combines with J gene TRBJ2-7; D may be TRBD2 (5 bases). The germline V gene encodes CDR1 KGHSH and CDR2 LQKENI. The CDR3 covers 15 residues. V lost 3 bases and J lost 1, with 13 bases in between. CDR3 bases: TGTGCCAGCTCACCGGAGGTCGTGCATTCCTACGAGCAGTACTTC. Translation gives CASSPEVVHSYEQYF.

The rearrangement joins TRBV4-1 to TRBJ1-1; D is ambiguous. The CDR3 has 15 residues. The V end was cut by 4 bases, the J end by 1 base, with 13 bases between. CDR1 MGHRA and CDR2 YSYEKL come from the germline V gene. Here the CDR3 reads CASSPQVRRNTEAFF. The CDR3 DNA follows: TGCGCCAGCAGCCCCCAGGTCCGGAGGAACACTGAAGCTTTCTTT.

This clonotype has only a few counts. V and J are TRBV7-6 and TRBJ2-1; 8 bases fit TRBD1. J gave up 8 bases and V 5 bases, and 11 bases lay outside the gene matches. Germline CDR1 SGHVS, CDR2 FNYEAQ. The CDR3 is 15 amino acids. The CDR3, as DNA: TGTGCCAGCAGCCGAAGGACAGGGTTCTTGGATGAGCAGTTCTTC. As protein: CASSRRTGFLDEQFF.

J is TRBJ2-2 and V is TRBV12-3 or TRBV12-4; 10 bases map to TRBD2. The CDR3 is made up of 15 amino acids. The V and J ends lost 5 bases and 7 bases, in that order; junction bases with no gene match: 7. CDR3 coding DNA: TGTGCCAGCAGTCTCTTCCTAGCGGGAGACGGGGAGCTGTTTTTT. This codes for CASSLFLAGDGELFF.

This clonotype came up many times. The rearrangement joins TRBV20-1 to TRBJ2-1; a possible D gene is TRBD1 (7 bases). CDR1 is DFQATT, CDR2 SNEGSKA, per germline (reference sequence). V lost 5 bases and J 6 bases, leaving 17 bases between the germline ends. The CDR3 is 14 amino acids. In DNA form, the CDR3 reads TGCAGTGCTCTTTATCGACAGGGAGGCAATGAGCAGTTCTTC. This codes for CSALYRQGGNEQFF.

At least ten counts were recorded for this clonotype. J is TRBJ2-7 and V is TRBV3-1; the D gene is possibly TRBD2 (6 bases). The length of the CDR3 is 13 residues. Deletions cut 4 bases from V and 4 bases from J, with 11 bases between. The germline gives CDR1 LGHDT, CDR2 YNNKEL (reference sequence). The CDR3, as DNA: TGTGCCAGCAGCCCACCAGGGAGGTACGAGCAGTACTTC. The encoded protein is CASSPPGRYEQYF.

This clonotype was detected ten times or more. The chain is built from TRBV28 and TRBJ2-1; 10 bases line up with TRBD2. V lost 2 bases, J lost 8 bases, and 6 bases stayed unmatched. Looked up from germline, CDR1 is MDHEN and CDR2 is SYDVKM. The CDR3 has 15 residues. CDR3 in amino acids: CASSLLAGELDEQFF. Here the CDR3 DNA reads TGTGCCAGCAGTTTACTAGCGGGAGAATTGGATGAGCAGTTCTTC.

This clonotype has only a few counts. The chain couples TRBV6-5 to TRBJ2-2; TRBD2 might be the D (5 bases). CDR1 and CDR2 from the germline V gene are MNHEY and SVGAGI. This CDR3 has 18 residues. V was shortened by 4 bases and J by 0 bases, with 18 bases between the two germline ends. Here the CDR3 reads CASSWAGVSASNTGELFF. The DNA of the CDR3 is TGTGCCAGCAGTTGGGCCGGGGTCAGCGCTTCGAACACCGGGGAGCTGTTTTTT.

The rearrangement joins TRBV7-2 to TRBJ1-1; 7 bases align to TRBD1. This CDR3 spans 14 amino acids. After removal of 3 bases from V and 6 bases from J, the junction contained 7 bases not matched to a gene. Per the germline V gene, CDR1 is SGHTA and CDR2 is FQGNSA. CDR3 nucleotides: TGTGCCAGCAGCTTTTATCCAGGGGGGCCTGAAGCTTTCTTT. Translated: CASSFYPGGPEAFF.

This clonotype was observed a few times. The V call is TRBV7-2, the J call TRBJ2-3, with D maybe TRBD1 (5 bases). The CDR3 runs to 14 residues. Trimming shortened V by 3 bases and J by 4 bases, and 11 bases separated the two germline ends. Germline V gene lookup returns CDR1 SGHTA and CDR2 FQGNSA. The CDR3 protein is CASSFQGSADTQYF. Written as DNA, the CDR3 is TGTGCCAGCAGCTTTCAGGGTTCCGCAGATACGCAGTATTTT.

This clonotype was seen many times. CDR3 coding DNA: TGTGCCAGCAGGCAGGGAGGTCAGCCCCAGCATTTT. Residues: CASRQGGQPQHF. The chain couples TRBV28 to TRBJ1-5, with TRBD1 as a possible D gene (5 bases). The CDR3 covers 12 residues. Trimming pared 6 bases from V and 6 bases from J, leaving 9 bases between. The germline gives CDR1 MDHEN, CDR2 SYDVKM.

This clonotype has a count of ten or more. The chain is built from TRBV25-1 and TRBJ2-2; 12 nucleotides agree with TRBD2. CDR3 length: 16 amino acids. V was clipped by 2 bases and J by 6 bases; unmatched bases: 4. Germline-derived CDR1 and CDR2 are MGHDK and SYGVNS. CDR3 region: CASSERLAGGAGELFF. CDR3 bases: TGTGCCAGCAGTGAACGTCTAGCGGGAGGGGCCGGGGAGCTGTTTTTT.

This clonotype was counted many times. V gene TRBV7-2 combines with J gene TRBJ2-5, with 8 bases that match TRBD1. After removal of 5 bases from V and 5 bases from J, the junction contained 4 bases not matched to a gene. In germline, CDR1 is SGHTA, CDR2 FQGNSA. The CDR3 loop spans 13 amino acids. CDR3 residues: CASSQDRDETQYF. The CDR3 nucleotides read TGTGCCAGCAGCCAGGACAGGGATGAGACCCAGTACTTC.

This clonotype was found a few times. DNA for the CDR3: TGCAGCGCAGCCGGGACCCCCAACACCGGGGAGCTGTTTTTT. This sequence encodes CSAAGTPNTGELFF. The chain is built from TRBV29-1 and TRBJ2-2, with D perhaps assigned TRBD1 or TRBD2 (5 bases each). This CDR3 has 14 residues. V dropped 7 bases and J dropped 2 bases, with 14 bases sitting between them. Germline V CDR1 and CDR2: SQVTM, ANQGSEA.

Comment on this clonotype: It may be a read error: a sequence one base away is much more abundant. The gene calls are TRBV5-6 and TRBJ2-7, with D possibly being TRBD1 (6 bases). The ends were cut back, 1 base at V and 12 bases at J, with 17 bases in the middle. The CDR3 consists of 13 residues. The germline gives CDR1 SGHDT, CDR2 YYEEEE. As DNA, the CDR3 is TGTGCCAGCAGCTTGTACAACAACAGGGTGCTGTACTTC. Residues: CASSLYNNRVLYF.

In DNA form, the CDR3 reads TGCAGTGCTAGCTCCCAGGGCGTGGAGACCCAGTACTTC. Amino acids: CSASSQGVETQYF. The chain couples TRBV20-1 to TRBJ2-5; weak D call: TRBD1 (5 bases). This CDR3 spans 13 amino acids. Germline V gives CDR1 DFQATT, CDR2 SNEGSKA (reference sequence). The V end lost 3 bases, the J end lost 5 bases, and 13 bases lay between the germline ends.

This clonotype occurred many times. The V call is TRBV11-2, the J call TRBJ2-1; TRBD2 is a possible D gene (5 bases). The ends were cut back, 5 bases at V and 8 bases at J, with 7 bases in the middle. The CDR3 is 11 amino acids. Germline V CDR1 and CDR2: SGHAT, FQNNGV. The CDR3 sequence is CASSLAYEQFF. The CDR3 DNA is TGTGCCAGCAGCCTAGCATATGAGCAGTTCTTC.

V and J are TRBV5-1 and TRBJ2-3; a possible D gene is TRBD1 (6 bases). Germline values: CDR1 SGHRS, CDR2 YFSETQ. Deletions cut 4 bases from V and 5 bases from J, with 11 bases between. This CDR3 spans 13 amino acids. DNA of the CDR3: TGCGCCAGCAGCGAATACAGGGAAGATACGCAGTATTTT. It yields the protein CASSEYREDTQYF. Drawing the rest from reference TRBV5-1 and TRBJ2-3, the complete variable domain is KAGVTQTPRYLIKTRGQQVTLSCSPISGHRSVSWYQQTPGQGLQFLFEYFSETQRNKGNFPGRFSGRQFSNSRSEMNVSTLELGDSALYLCASSEYREDTQYFGPGTRLTVL.

The chain uses TRBV12-3 or TRBV12-4 and TRBJ1-5; D unclear. This CDR3 has 18 amino acids. V was cut by 3 bases and J by 0 bases, with 18 bases left in between. CDR3 sequence reads: CASSFFTGSFYSNQPQHF. The CDR3 nucleotides read TGTGCCAGCAGTTTTTTTACGGGCAGCTTTTATAGCAATCAGCCCCAGCATTTT.

This clonotype turned up a few times. This chain uses TRBV6-4 with TRBJ2-5; no definite D call. The CDR3 runs to 11 residues. The germline gives CDR1 MRHNA, CDR2 SNTAGT. Trimming took 0 bases from V and 5 from J, leaving 1 base between them. The CDR3 bases are TGTGCCAGCAGTGACTCGGAGACCCAGTACTTC. It specifies CASSDSETQYF.